The T cell receptor beta chain described here comes from a study of early T cells in non-severe SARS-CoV-2 infection (dated by TCRdb to the early 2020s). About the study as a whole: Bulk RNA from unsorted whole blood was used for TCR sequencing, so alpha and beta chains could not be paired.

CDR1 SGHAT and CDR2 FQNNGV are derived from the germline V gene. V and J are truncated by 5 bases and 2 bases respectively, leaving an intervening sequence of 13 bases. Counted from cysteine to phenylalanine, this CDR3 has 16 amino acids. Only the CDR3 part of the read is kept: 48 bases, read in frame from the first base. Overall results and qualifications from the work: VDJdb matching was skewed toward anti-spike CD8 responses and likely underestimated virus-specific expansions, missing private and CD4 specificities.

This clonotype has a count of ten or more. Its specific antigen is unknown. One base away there is no much larger clone; base qualities are not given. The library relied on 5' RACE. The data were produced on a NextSeq 500. Unique molecular identifiers were attached to individual cDNA molecules in the TCR library protocol so that sequencing error and PCR bias could be corrected. TCR alpha and beta chains were both sequenced, and the abundances of alpha and beta sequences in each sample were closely correlated with each other. On the study's bioinformatics: V gene, J gene and CDR3 annotation of TCR sequences was performed with Decombinator V4. TCRs were defined as expanded if a significant change between any two time points was detected under a Poisson model with p below 0.0001. Abundances of TCRs were expressed as counts per million after normalisation to the total number of TCRs sequenced in each sample. TRAV1-2 paired with TRAJ12, TRAJ20 or TRAJ33 defined MAIT TCRs, while TRAV10 paired with TRAJ18 defined iNKT TCRs. VDJdb, accessed on 1 November 2021, was searched for TCRs annotated for CMV, EBV and SARS-CoV-2, and TCRs annotated for more than one antigen were excluded. TCRdb reprocessed the public reads (quality trimming at Q25 with fastp, clone calling with MiXCR) and kept in-frame beta chains. One record per CDR3 amino acid sequence lists the most common genes and DNA. V and J calls and clone size were set by TCRdb, not the authors. The sample profile shows 95,000 to 100,000 distinct CDR3 sequences; roughly 13% of them were found once. Jointly, the top ten make up about 2% of the sample.

The study was a case-control design nested within a healthcare worker cohort in London, UK, with weekly nasopharyngeal swab PCR tests and blood sampling. Between 23 and 31 March 2020, the week of the UK lockdown, healthcare workers were enrolled and then followed up weekly for as long as 16 weeks. The rearrangement joined TRBV11-2 to TRBJ2-6; no confident D gene assignment can be made. Sequencing input: whole blood. The source of this sequence is an adult who was a healthcare worker with PCR-confirmed SARS-CoV-2 infection or an uninfected control (not recorded which). This receptor carries the CDR3 CASSPAHGAGANVLTF. In nucleotide form, the sequence is TGTGCCAGCAGCCCCGCGCATGGGGCTGGGGCCAACGTCCTGACTTTC. With all but the CDR3 taken from the reference TRBV11-2 and TRBJ2-6 genes, the full variable domain is: EAGVAQSPRYKIIEKRQSVAFWCNPISGHATLYWYQQILGQGPKLLIQFQNNGVVDDSQLPKDRFSAERLKGVDSTLKIQPAKLEDSAVYLCASSPAHGAGANVLTFGAGSRLTVL.